The 25 T cell receptor beta chains presented below share a single source sample, sequenced in a study of blood T cell repertoires in COVID-19. This table comes from immunoSEQ multiplex PCR, and its TCRdb copy is limited to in-frame clones, with some not included. The sample lists about 56,000 clones, roughly 87% occurring once. Sequencing was done on a sample of peripheral blood. The receptors derive from a man between 45 and 60 years old with active COVID-19.

This clone was seen only once. The genes are TRBV6-1 and TRBJ1-5; 9 bases map to TRBD1. Per germline, CDR1 MNHNS and CDR2 SASEGT. J was trimmed by 1 base and V by 4 bases; bases with no gene match: 5. CDR3 length equals 16 residues. CDR3 in DNA: TGTGCCAGCAGTGCGCCGACAGGGGGAAGCAATCAGCCCCAGCATTTT. It translates to CASSAPTGGSNQPQHF.

This rearrangement joins TRBV12-3 or TRBV12-4 to TRBJ1-1; D not certain. This CDR3 is 12 amino acids long. V was cut by 6 bases and J by 4 bases, with 9 bases left in between. The CDR3 bases are TGTGCCAGCAGGGGAGAGGGCACTGAAGCTTTCTTT. Encoded protein: CASRGEGTEAFF.

The rearrangement uses TRBV28 and TRBJ2-7; D may be TRBD1 (5 bases). Trimming left V 7 bases short and J 4 bases short, with 14 bases between. Germline V gives CDR1 MDHEN, CDR2 SYDVKM. The CDR3 consists of 13 residues. The CDR3: CASTLPQAYEQYF. In DNA, the CDR3 is TGTGCCAGCACCCTCCCACAGGCTTACGAGCAGTACTTC.

The chain employs TRBV5-1 and TRBJ1-2; 8 bases match TRBD1. The J segment lost 3 bases and the V segment lost 5 bases, leaving 9 bases of the junction unmatched. The germline V gene encodes CDR1 SGHRS and CDR2 YFSETQ. CDR3 size: 15 residues. As DNA, the CDR3 is TGCGCCAGCAGGGCCGGGACAGGTTCGTACTATGGCTACACCTTC. This encodes CASRAGTGSYYGYTF.

The chain uses TRBV11-3 and TRBJ2-6, with 9 bases identical to TRBD1. This CDR3 is 17 amino acids long. Germline lookup yields CDR1 SGHNT and CDR2 YENEEA. Unmatched junction bases numbered 7, after V lost 5 bases and J lost 2 bases. CDR3 in DNA: TGTGCCAGCAGCCTGGGACAGGGAGATGCTGGGGCCAACGTCCTGACTTTC. It specifies CASSLGQGDAGANVLTF.

The J gene is TRBJ1-1, the V gene TRBV6-5; D might be TRBD1 (6 bases). The V end lost 5 bases, the J end lost 2 bases, and 12 bases lay between the germline ends. CDR3 length: 14 residues. From germline, CDR1 is MNHEY and CDR2 SVGAGI. The CDR3 here is CASSPGTHNTEAFF. The CDR3 DNA reads as TGTGCCAGCAGTCCCGGGACACATAACACTGAAGCTTTCTTT.

V is TRBV6-4 and J is TRBJ1-6, with TRBD1 as a possible D gene (6 bases). The V gene's germline CDR1 is MRHNA and CDR2 SNTAGT. V lost 9 bases and J lost 9, with 15 bases in between. The CDR3 consists of 13 residues. The CDR3 region is CASRDNWSSPLHF. The CDR3 bases are TGTGCCAGTCGGGACAATTGGAGTTCACCCCTCCACTTT.

V and J are TRBV5-4 and TRBJ1-1; no clear D. Trimming took 4 bases from V and 1 from J, leaving 17 bases between them. The CDR3 runs 16 residues. The V gene's germline CDR1 is SGHNT and CDR2 YYREEE (reference sequence). CDR3 in DNA: TGTGCCAGCAGCCCAGCACCCAGGATGGAGAACACTGAAGCTTTCTTT. Its protein product is CASSPAPRMENTEAFF.

This clone was seen at least ten times. The V and J genes are TRBV12-3 or TRBV12-4 and TRBJ1-5; TRBD1 is a possible D gene (6 bases). V lost 5 bases to trimming and J lost 2 bases, with 7 bases between them. The CDR3 extends over 13 amino acids. The CDR3 DNA reads TGTGCCAGCAGTCGGACAGGCAATCAGCCCCAGCATTTT. This encodes CASSRTGNQPQHF.

The J gene is TRBJ1-1, the V gene TRBV5-1, with 10 bases matching TRBD1. The CDR3 length is 17 residues. V lost 4 bases to trimming and J lost 1 base; unmatched junction nucleotides: 10. Germline V gives CDR1 SGHRS, CDR2 YFSETQ. The CDR3 region has the DNA TGCGCCAGCAGCCAGGGACAGGGGACTTTTGGGAACACTGAAGCTTTCTTT. It yields the protein CASSQGQGTFGNTEAFF.

The V gene is TRBV3-1 (or the pseudogene TRBV3-2), the J gene TRBJ1-4; D gene ambiguous. Germline assignment: CDR1 LGHDT and CDR2 YNNKEL (reference sequence). The CDR3 sequence is 15 residues long. V was cut by 2 bases and J by 10 bases, with 17 bases left in between. The CDR3 protein is CASSQFGEIERKLFF. The CDR3, as DNA: TGTGCCAGCAGCCAATTCGGGGAAATAGAGCGAAAACTGTTTTTT.

CDR3 nucleotides: TGTGCCAGCAGCCTTCAGCGGGAGAATGAGCAGTTCTTC. As protein: CASSLQRENEQFF. This chain uses TRBV7-3 with TRBJ2-1, with 8 bases lining up with TRBD2. The CDR3 is 13 amino acids. CDR1 is SGHTA, CDR2 FQGTGA, per germline. V shed 5 bases and J 7 bases; nucleotides not matched to a gene: 4.

The rearrangement joins TRBV29-1 to TRBJ1-1; a possible D gene is TRBD1 (5 bases). V shed 7 bases and J shed 4 bases, with 13 bases lying between them. The CDR3 sequence is 12 residues long. The germline gives CDR1 SQVTM, CDR2 ANQGSEA. CDR3: CSAGGAGTEAFF. CDR3 nucleotides: TGCAGCGCCGGGGGTGCTGGCACTGAAGCTTTCTTT.

The V call is TRBV18, the J call TRBJ2-7; maybe TRBD1 (5 bases). This CDR3 is 14 amino acids long. The V end was cut by 2 bases, the J end by 2 bases, with 10 bases between. The germline V gene has CDR1 KGHSH and CDR2 LQKENI. CDR3 in DNA: TGTGCCAGCTCACCAAGCCAGGGTCCCTACGAGCAGTACTTC. Protein product: CASSPSQGPYEQYF.

This chain uses TRBV5-1 with TRBJ2-5; D remains ambiguous. V lost 6 bases and J 5 bases, leaving 17 bases between the germline ends. From germline, CDR1 is SGHRS and CDR2 YFSETQ. The CDR3 is 14 residues long. Written as DNA, the CDR3 is TGCGCCAGCAACCCCGACTCCCGCCGGGAGACCCAGTACTTC. Encoded protein: CASNPDSRRETQYF.

The chain employs TRBV6-2 or TRBV6-3 and TRBJ1-2, with D unclear. The CDR3 has 12 residues. The germline gives CDR1 MNHEY, CDR2 SVGEGT. The V and J ends lost 6 bases and 0 bases respectively, with 5 bases between them. The CDR3 region has the DNA TGTGCCAGCAGCCTATCTAACTATGGCTACACCTTC. This sequence encodes CASSLSNYGYTF.

This clone has a single count. The CDR3 protein is CASSISRLQETQYF. DNA of the CDR3: TGTGCCAGTAGTATATCCAGGCTCCAAGAGACCCAGTACTTC. The rearrangement links TRBV19 to TRBJ2-5, with D unresolved. This CDR3 has 14 residues. With 2 bases removed from V and 1 base from J, the gap between germline ends came to 8 bases. The germline CDR1 and CDR2 sequences are LNHDA and SQIVND (reference sequence). Based on the CDR3 plus reference TRBV19 and TRBJ2-5, the full variable domain is DGGITQSPKYLFRKEGQNVTLSCEQNLNHDAMYWYRQDPGQGLRLIYYSQIVNDFQKGDIAEGYSVSREKKESFPLTVTSAQKNPTAFYLCASSISRLQETQYFGPGTRLLVL.

The V and J genes are TRBV5-1 and TRBJ2-5; a possible D gene is TRBD2 (6 bases). The germline CDR1 and CDR2 sequences are SGHRS and YFSETQ. With 1 base removed from V and 5 bases from J, the gap between germline ends came to 21 bases. CDR3 length: 17 residues. CDR3 sequence (DNA): TGCGCCAGCAGCTTGTCTAACGCGGGGCTTGGGAAGGAGACCCAGTACTTC. Its protein product is CASSLSNAGLGKETQYF.

The rearrangement joins TRBV3-1 (or the pseudogene TRBV3-2) to TRBJ1-6; possibly TRBD1 for D (6 bases). V lost 7 bases to trimming and J lost 6 bases, with 19 bases between them. The CDR3 loop spans 16 amino acids. The V gene's germline CDR1 is LGHDT and CDR2 YNNKEL (reference sequence). The CDR3 sequence: CASNTQGSPSNSPLHF. The CDR3 DNA reads as TGTGCCAGCAACACACAGGGAAGCCCTTCTAATTCACCCCTCCACTTT.

The V gene is TRBV7-9, the J gene TRBJ2-1; TRBD2 matches 8 bases. CDR3 size: 12 residues. V dropped 5 bases and J dropped 15; count of bases not matched to a gene: 9. The germline V gene encodes CDR1 SEHNR and CDR2 FQNEAQ (reference sequence). The CDR3 region has the DNA TGTGCCAGCAGCCACGGGGGGGCAGTCCCGTTCTTC. Protein sequence: CASSHGGAVPFF.

The rearrangement links TRBV2 to TRBJ1-2; 10 positions match TRBD1. Germline CDR1 SNHLY, CDR2 FYNNEI. With 6 bases clipped from V and 4 bases from J, the junction kept 5 bases outside the gene matches. This CDR3 is built from 14 residues. CDR3: CASSAGTGAYGYTF. The DNA for the CDR3 is TGTGCCAGCAGCGCCGGGACAGGGGCCTATGGCTACACCTTC.

CDR3 residues: CASSPWISSDRPVNTIYF. DNA of the CDR3: TGCGCCAGCAGCCCGTGGATATCGAGTGACAGACCCGTAAACACCATATATTTT. V usage is TRBV5-1 and J usage is TRBJ1-3; D is perhaps TRBD1 (5 bases). CDR3 length: 18 amino acids. Trimming pared 4 bases from V and 6 bases from J, leaving 26 bases between. Germline assignment: CDR1 SGHRS and CDR2 YFSETQ.

In its sample, this clone was seen once. The CDR3 region is CASIRGGSGNTIYF. As DNA, the CDR3 is TGTGCCAGTATAAGGGGGGGCTCTGGAAACACCATATATTTT. The rearrangement links TRBV19 to TRBJ1-3, with a weak D call TRBD1 (6 bases). Germline V gene data show CDR1 as LNHDA and CDR2 as SQIVND (reference sequence). The CDR3 is 14 amino acids. V gave up 7 bases and J gave up 0 bases, with 10 bases separating them. Full variable domain (outside the CDR3, taken from reference TRBV19 and TRBJ1-3): DGGITQSPKYLFRKEGQNVTLSCEQNLNHDAMYWYRQDPGQGLRLIYYSQIVNDFQKGDIAEGYSVSREKKESFPLTVTSAQKNPTAFYLCASIRGGSGNTIYFGEGSWLTVV.

This clone has more than one count but fewer than ten. The chain uses TRBV7-8 and TRBJ1-2, with 8 bases lining up with TRBD1. V shed 2 bases and J 5 bases; nucleotides not matched to a gene: 7. CDR1 and CDR2 from the germline V gene are SGHVS and FQNEAQ. The CDR3 loop spans 15 amino acids. The CDR3 region has the DNA TGTGCCAGCAGCTTATCCGGACAGGGAGTATATGGCTACACCTTC. This codes for CASSLSGQGVYGYTF. Combining the CDR3 with reference TRBV7-8 and TRBJ1-2 gives the whole variable domain GAGVSQSPRYKVAKRGQDVALRCDPISGHVSLFWYQQALGQGPEFLTYFQNEAQLDKSGLPSDRFFAERPEGSVSTLKIQRTQQEDSAVYLCASSLSGQGVYGYTFGSGTRLTVV.

V is TRBV18 and J is TRBJ2-5; 7 nucleotides align to TRBD2. The CDR3 runs to 15 residues. Trimming took 3 bases from V and 7 from J; bases not matched to a gene: 11. Germline lookup yields CDR1 KGHSH and CDR2 LQKENI. The DNA for the CDR3 is TGTGCCAGCTCACCCTCGGGGGGTAACCTCGGGACCCAGTACTTC. Protein: CASSPSGGNLGTQYF.